This paragraph reports one T cell receptor (beta chain). This sample is part of a study of blood T cell repertoires in COVID-19. In the study overall: T cells, B-cell-depleted T cells, or PBMCs provided the cDNA or gDNA that served as material.

In the original processing: Amplified reference gene primers provided the basis for estimating nucleated cell counts. This table comes from immunoSEQ multiplex PCR, and its TCRdb copy is limited to in-frame clones, with some not included. V and J calls and clone size are given by that table; D and trimming were obtained from the DNA. Of around 100,000 clones in the sample, approximately 86% are singletons; the top ten hold more than 5%. Seattle cases were enrolled at active infection and followed longitudinally. Sequenced sample: peripheral blood. The origin of this receptor is a woman in her fifties or sixties with COVID-19, enrolled during active disease.

The CDR3 DNA sequence: TGTGCCAGCAGTCTCAACTCAGGAACTAATGAAAAACTGTTTTTT. It yields the protein CASSLNSGTNEKLFF. V gene TRBV25-1 combines with J gene TRBJ1-4; D ambiguous. The ends were cut back, 5 bases at V and 1 base at J, with 11 bases in the middle. CDR1 is MGHDK, CDR2 SYGVNS, per germline. CDR3 length: 15 residues.